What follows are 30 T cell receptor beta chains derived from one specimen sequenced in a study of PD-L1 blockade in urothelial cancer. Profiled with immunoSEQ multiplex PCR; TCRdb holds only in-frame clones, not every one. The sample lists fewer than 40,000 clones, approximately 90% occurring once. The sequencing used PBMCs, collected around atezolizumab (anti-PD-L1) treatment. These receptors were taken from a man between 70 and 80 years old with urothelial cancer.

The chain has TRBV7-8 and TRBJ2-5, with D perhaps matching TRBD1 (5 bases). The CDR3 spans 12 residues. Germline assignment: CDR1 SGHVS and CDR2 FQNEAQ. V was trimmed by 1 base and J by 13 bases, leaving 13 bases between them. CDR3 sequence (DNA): TGTGCCAGCAGCTTAGGCGTCCCAGGGTTGTACTTC. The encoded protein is CASSLGVPGLYF. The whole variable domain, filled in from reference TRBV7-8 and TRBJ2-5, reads GAGVSQSPRYKVAKRGQDVALRCDPISGHVSLFWYQQALGQGPEFLTYFQNEAQLDKSGLPSDRFFAERPEGSVSTLKIQRTQQEDSAVYLCASSLGVPGLYFGPGTRLLVL.

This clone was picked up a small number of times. CDR3 DNA: TGTGCCAGCAGTGAGTTGGGGCCTGGAAACACCATATATTTT. Translation gives CASSELGPGNTIYF. The V call is TRBV6-1, the J call TRBJ1-3, with D perhaps matching TRBD1 (5 bases). V was shortened by 3 bases and J by 2 bases, with 8 bases between the two germline ends. Germline CDR1 MNHNS, CDR2 SASEGT. This CDR3 is built from 14 residues.

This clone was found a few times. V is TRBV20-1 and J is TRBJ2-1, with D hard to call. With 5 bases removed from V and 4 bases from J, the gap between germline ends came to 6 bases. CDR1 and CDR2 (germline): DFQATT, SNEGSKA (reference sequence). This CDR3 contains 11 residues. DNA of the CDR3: TGCAGTGCTCGGAGTTACAATGAGCAGTTCTTC. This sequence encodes CSARSYNEQFF.

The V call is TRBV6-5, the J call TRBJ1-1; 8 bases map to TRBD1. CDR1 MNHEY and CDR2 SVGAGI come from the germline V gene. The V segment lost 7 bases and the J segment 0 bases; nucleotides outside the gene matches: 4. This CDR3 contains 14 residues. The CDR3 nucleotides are TGTGCCAGCACCTTGGACAGGGTGAACACTGAAGCTTTCTTT. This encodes CASTLDRVNTEAFF.

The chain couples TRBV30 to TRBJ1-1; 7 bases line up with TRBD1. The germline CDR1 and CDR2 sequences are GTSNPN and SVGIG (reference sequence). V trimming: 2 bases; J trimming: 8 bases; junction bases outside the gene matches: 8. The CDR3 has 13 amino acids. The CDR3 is CAWSLTGAGEAFF. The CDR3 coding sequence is TGTGCCTGGAGTCTTACAGGGGCAGGGGAAGCTTTCTTT.

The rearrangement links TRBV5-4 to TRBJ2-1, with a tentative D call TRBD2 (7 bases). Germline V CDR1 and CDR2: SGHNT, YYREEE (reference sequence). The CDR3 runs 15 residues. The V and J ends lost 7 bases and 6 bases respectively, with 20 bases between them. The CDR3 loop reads CASRPGGEGGNEQFF. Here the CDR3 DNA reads TGTGCCAGCCGGCCGGGTGGGGAGGGGGGCAATGAGCAGTTCTTC. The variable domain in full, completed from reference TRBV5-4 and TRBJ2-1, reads ETGVTQSPTHLIKTRGQQVTLRCSSQSGHNTVSWYQQALGQGPQFIFQYYREEENGRGNFPPRFSGLQFPNYSSELNVNALELDDSALYLCASRPGGEGGNEQFFGPGTRLTVL.

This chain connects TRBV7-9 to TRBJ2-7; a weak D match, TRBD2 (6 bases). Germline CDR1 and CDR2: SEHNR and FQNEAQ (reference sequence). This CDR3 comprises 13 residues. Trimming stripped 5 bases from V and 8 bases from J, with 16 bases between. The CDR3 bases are TGTGCCAGCAGCCCGCCCGGGACTTCTAAGCAGTACTTC. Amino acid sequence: CASSPPGTSKQYF.

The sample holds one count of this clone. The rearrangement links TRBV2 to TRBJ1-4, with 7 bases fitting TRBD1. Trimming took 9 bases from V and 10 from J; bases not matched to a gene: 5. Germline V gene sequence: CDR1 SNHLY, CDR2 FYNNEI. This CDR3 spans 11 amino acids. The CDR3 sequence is CASFTGAKLFF. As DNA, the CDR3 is TGTGCCAGTTTCACAGGGGCAAAACTGTTTTTT.

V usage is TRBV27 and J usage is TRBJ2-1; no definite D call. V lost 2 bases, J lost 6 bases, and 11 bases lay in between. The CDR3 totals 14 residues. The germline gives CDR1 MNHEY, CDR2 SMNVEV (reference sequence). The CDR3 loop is CASSLKSVGNEQFF. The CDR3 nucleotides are TGTGCCAGCAGTTTAAAAAGCGTAGGCAATGAGCAGTTCTTC.

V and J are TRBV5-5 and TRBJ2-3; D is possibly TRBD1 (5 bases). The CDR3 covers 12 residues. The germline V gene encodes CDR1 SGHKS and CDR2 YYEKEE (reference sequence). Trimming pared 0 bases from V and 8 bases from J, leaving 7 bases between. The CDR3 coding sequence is TGTGCCAGCAGCTTGGGGCAGGGTACGCAGTATTTT. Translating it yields CASSLGQGTQYF.

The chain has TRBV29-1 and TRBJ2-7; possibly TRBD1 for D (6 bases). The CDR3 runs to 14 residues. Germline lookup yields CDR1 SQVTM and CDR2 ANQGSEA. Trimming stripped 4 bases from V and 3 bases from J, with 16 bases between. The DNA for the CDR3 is TGCAGCGTTGTTAGCCAGGGGACAATCTACGAGCAGTACTTC. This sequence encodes CSVVSQGTIYEQYF.

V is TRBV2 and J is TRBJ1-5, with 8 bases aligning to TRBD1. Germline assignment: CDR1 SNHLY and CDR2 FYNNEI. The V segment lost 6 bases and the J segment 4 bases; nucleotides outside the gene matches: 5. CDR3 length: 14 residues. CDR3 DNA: TGTGCCAGCAGCGGACAGGGAATGAATCAGCCCCAGCATTTT. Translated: CASSGQGMNQPQHF.

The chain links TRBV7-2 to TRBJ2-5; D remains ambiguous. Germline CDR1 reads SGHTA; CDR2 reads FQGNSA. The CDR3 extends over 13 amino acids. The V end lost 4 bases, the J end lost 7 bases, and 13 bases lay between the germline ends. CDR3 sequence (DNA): TGTGCCAGCAGCTCCGATAGAACCGGGACCCAGTACTTC. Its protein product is CASSSDRTGTQYF. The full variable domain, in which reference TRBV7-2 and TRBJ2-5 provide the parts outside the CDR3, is GAGVSQSPSNKVTEKGKDVELRCDPISGHTALYWYRQSLGQGLEFLIYFQGNSAPDKSGLPSDRFSAERTGGSVSTLTIQRTQQEDSAVYLCASSSDRTGTQYFGPGTRLLVL.

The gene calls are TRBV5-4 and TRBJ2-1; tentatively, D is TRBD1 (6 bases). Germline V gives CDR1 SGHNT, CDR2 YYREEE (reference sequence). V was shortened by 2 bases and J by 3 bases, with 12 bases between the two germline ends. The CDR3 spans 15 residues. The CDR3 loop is CASSLGGGGYNEQFF. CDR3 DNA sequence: TGTGCCAGCAGCTTAGGGGGTGGCGGCTACAATGAGCAGTTCTTC.

In DNA, the CDR3 is TGTGCCACCAGCAGAGGAGGAGCGGGAGGACCCGCGGGGGGGACCCAGTACTTC. This translates into CATSRGGAGGPAGGTQYF. The chain uses TRBV15 and TRBJ2-5; TRBD2 agrees at 9 bases. The CDR3 covers 18 residues. The germline gives CDR1 LNHNV, CDR2 YYDKDF (reference sequence). The V gene end was trimmed by 1 base and the J gene end by 7 bases; junction bases not matched to a gene: 16.

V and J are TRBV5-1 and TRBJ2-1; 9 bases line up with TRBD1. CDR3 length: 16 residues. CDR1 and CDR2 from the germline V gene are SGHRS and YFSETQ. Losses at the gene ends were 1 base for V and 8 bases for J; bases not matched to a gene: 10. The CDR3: CASSLQTGQGFDEQFF. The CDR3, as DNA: TGCGCCAGCAGCTTGCAAACGGGACAGGGATTCGATGAGCAGTTCTTC.

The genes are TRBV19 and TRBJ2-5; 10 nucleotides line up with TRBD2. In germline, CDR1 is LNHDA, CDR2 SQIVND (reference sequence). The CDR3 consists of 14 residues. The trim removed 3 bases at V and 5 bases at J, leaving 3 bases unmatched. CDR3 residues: CASSMGLATETQYF. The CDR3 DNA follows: TGTGCCAGTAGTATGGGACTAGCGACGGAGACCCAGTACTTC.

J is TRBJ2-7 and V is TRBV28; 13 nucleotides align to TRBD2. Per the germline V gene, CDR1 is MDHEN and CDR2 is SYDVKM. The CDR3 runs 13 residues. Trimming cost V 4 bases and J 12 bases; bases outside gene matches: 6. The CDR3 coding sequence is TGTGCCAGCAGTTCCGGGACTAGCGGGAATGTGTACTTC. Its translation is CASSSGTSGNVYF. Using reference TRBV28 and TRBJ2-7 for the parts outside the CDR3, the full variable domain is DVKVTQSSRYLVKRTGEKVFLECVQDMDHENMFWYRQDPGLGLRLIYFSYDVKMKEKGDIPEGYSVSREKKERFSLILESASTNQTSMYLCASSSGTSGNVYFGPGTRLTVT.

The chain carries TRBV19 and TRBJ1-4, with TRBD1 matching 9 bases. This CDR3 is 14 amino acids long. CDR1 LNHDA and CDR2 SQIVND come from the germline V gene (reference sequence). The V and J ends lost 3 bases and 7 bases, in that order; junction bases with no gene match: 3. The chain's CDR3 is CASSMDRGFEKLFF. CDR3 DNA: TGTGCCAGTAGTATGGACAGGGGTTTTGAAAAACTGTTTTTT.

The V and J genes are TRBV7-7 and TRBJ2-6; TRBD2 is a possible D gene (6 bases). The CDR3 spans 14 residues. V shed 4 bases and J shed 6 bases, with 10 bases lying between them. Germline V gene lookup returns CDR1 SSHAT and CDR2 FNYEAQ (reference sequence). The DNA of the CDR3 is TGTGCCAGCAGCTCGACTAGGGAGGCCAACGTCCTGACTTTC. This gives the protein CASSSTREANVLTF.

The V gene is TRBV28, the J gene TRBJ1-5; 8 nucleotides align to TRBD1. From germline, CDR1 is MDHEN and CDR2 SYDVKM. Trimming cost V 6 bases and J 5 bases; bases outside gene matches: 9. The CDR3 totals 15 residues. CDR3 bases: TGTGCCAGCAGCCGGTTAGGACAGGGCCATCAGCCCCAGCATTTT. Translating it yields CASSRLGQGHQPQHF.

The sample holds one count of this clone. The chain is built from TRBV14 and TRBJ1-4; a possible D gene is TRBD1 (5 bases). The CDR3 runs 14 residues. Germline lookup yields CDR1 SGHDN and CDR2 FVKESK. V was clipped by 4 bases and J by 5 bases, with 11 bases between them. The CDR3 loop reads CASSPGDWNEKLFF. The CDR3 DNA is TGTGCCAGCAGCCCGGGGGATTGGAATGAAAAACTGTTTTTT.

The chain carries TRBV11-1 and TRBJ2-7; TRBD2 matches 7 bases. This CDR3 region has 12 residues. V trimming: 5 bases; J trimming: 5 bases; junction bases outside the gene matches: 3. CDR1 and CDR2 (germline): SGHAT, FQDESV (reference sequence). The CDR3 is CASSLRGDEQYF. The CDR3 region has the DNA TGTGCCAGCAGCCTCCGGGGGGACGAGCAGTACTTC. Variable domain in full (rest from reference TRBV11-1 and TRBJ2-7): EAEVAQSPRYKITEKSQAVAFWCDPISGHATLYWYRQILGQGPELLVQFQDESVVDDSQLPKDRFSAERLKGVDSTLKIQPAELGDSAMYLCASSLRGDEQYFGPGTRLTVT.

The CDR3, as DNA: TGTGCCAGCGTTTCGGCCCTCGGCAGGGAATTAGATCAGCCCCAGCATTTT. This encodes CASVSALGRELDQPQHF. The chain has TRBV28 and TRBJ1-5; TRBD1 is a possible D gene (5 bases). The CDR3 spans 17 residues. The germline V and J ends were trimmed by 8 bases and 5 bases, with 25 bases remaining between them. CDR1 MDHEN and CDR2 SYDVKM come from the germline V gene. The full variable domain, in which reference TRBV28 and TRBJ1-5 provide the parts outside the CDR3, is DVKVTQSSRYLVKRTGEKVFLECVQDMDHENMFWYRQDPGLGLRLIYFSYDVKMKEKGDIPEGYSVSREKKERFSLILESASTNQTSMYLCASVSALGRELDQPQHFGDGTRLSIL.

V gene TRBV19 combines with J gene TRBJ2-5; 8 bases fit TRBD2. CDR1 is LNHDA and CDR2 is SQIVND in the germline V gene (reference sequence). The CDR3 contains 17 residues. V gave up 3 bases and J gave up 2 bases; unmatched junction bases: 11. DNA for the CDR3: TGTGCCAGTAGTATTCTAGCCCAGACGGGAGGGCAAGAGACCCAGTACTTC. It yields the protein CASSILAQTGGQETQYF.

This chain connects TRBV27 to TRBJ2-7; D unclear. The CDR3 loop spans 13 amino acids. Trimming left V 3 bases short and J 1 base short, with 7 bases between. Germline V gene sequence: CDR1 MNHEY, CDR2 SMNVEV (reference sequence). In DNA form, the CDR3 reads TGTGCCAGCAGTTTTTATCAGTCCTACGAGCAGTACTTC. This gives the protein CASSFYQSYEQYF.

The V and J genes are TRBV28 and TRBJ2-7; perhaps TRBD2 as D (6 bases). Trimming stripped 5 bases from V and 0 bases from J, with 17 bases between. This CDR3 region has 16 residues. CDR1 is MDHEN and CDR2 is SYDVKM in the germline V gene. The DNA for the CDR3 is TGTGCCAGCAGTCGGGGTAGGTGGGAGGCCTCCTACGAGCAGTACTTC. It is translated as CASSRGRWEASYEQYF.

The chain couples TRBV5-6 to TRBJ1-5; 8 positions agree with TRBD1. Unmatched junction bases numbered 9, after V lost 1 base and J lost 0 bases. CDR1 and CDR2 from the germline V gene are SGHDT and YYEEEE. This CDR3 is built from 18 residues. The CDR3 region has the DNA TGTGCCAGCAGCTTGTGGACAGGGTTCGGCTATAGCAATCAGCCCCAGCATTTT. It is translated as CASSLWTGFGYSNQPQHF.

CDR3 region: CASSILGTGTYEQYF. CDR3 DNA: TGTGCCAGTAGTATCCTGGGGACAGGTACCTACGAGCAGTACTTC. The chain joins TRBV19 to TRBJ2-7; TRBD1 matches 8 bases. J lost 2 bases, V lost 3 bases, and 6 bases had no gene match. Germline V gene sequence: CDR1 LNHDA, CDR2 SQIVND (reference sequence). CDR3 length equals 15 residues.

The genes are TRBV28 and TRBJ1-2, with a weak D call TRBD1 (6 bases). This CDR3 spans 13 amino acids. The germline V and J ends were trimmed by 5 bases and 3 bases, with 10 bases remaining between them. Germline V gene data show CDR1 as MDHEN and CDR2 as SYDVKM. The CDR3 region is CASSLDRYYGYTF. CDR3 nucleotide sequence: TGTGCCAGCAGTCTCGACAGGTACTATGGCTACACCTTC.